This T cell receptor beta chain was sequenced for a study of blood T cell repertoires in COVID-19. Study information: The United States, Italy and Spain supplied acute and convalescent COVID-19 samples. T cells, B-cell-depleted T cells, or PBMCs supplied cDNA or gDNA.

Per the study methods: Estimated nucleated cell counts came from reference gene primer amplification. The table came from immunoSEQ multiplex PCR; TCRdb's copy has only in-frame clones and leaves some out. The V and J calls and clone size come from that table; D and trimming were worked out from the DNA. The sample includes hundreds of thousands of clones, 70% to 90% of them seen just once. The ends lost 3 bases at V and 4 bases at J; junction bases unmatched: 2. Looked up from germline, CDR1 is SGHTA and CDR2 is FQGNSA. This CDR3 comprises 14 residues. Sequenced input: peripheral blood. V usage is TRBV7-2 and J usage is TRBJ2-7, with 11 bases fitting TRBD1. The TCR comes from a man of 80 years or more with acute or convalescent COVID-19. The CDR3 region is CASSLDRGQYEQYF. The CDR3, as DNA: TGTGCCAGCAGCTTGGACAGGGGGCAATACGAGCAGTACTTC.